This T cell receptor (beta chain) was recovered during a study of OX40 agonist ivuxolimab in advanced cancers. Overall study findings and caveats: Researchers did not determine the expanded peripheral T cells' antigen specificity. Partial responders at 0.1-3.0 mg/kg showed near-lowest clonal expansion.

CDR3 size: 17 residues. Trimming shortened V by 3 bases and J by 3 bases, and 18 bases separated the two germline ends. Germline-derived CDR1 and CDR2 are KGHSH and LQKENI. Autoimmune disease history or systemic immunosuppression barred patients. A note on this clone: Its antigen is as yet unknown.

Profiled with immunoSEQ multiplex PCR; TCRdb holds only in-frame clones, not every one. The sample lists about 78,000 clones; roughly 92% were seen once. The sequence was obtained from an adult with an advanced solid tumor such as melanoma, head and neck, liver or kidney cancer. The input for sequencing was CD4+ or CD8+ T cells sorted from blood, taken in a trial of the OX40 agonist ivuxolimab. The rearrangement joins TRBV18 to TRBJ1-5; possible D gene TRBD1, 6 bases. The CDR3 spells CASSPPGKQGHNQPQHF. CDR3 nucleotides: TGTGCCAGCTCACCGCCGGGGAAACAGGGCCACAATCAGCCCCAGCATTTT.